This record concerns one T cell receptor beta chain sequence. The antigen this receptor binds is unknown. No much larger clone exists at a distance of one base, and base qualities are not known. This sample was taken from a study of cytomegalovirus exposure and HLA in healthy donors (dated by TCRdb to 2016 to 2017). The study in broad terms: According to an earlier analysis of 550 to 700 of the donors, about 170 million T cells yielded 90 million to 130 million unique TCR beta sequences and 276 Gb of sequence data. Approximately 330 gigabases of sequencing data and about 92 million unique TCR sequences made up an early release that covered around 640 HLA-typed donors. Of the roughly 400 genotyped donors, 81% were placed in the genetic ancestry cluster associated with self-reported Caucasian donors. The study aimed to test whether signatures of past pathogen exposure could be identified by cataloging public T cell receptors. The study profiled the T cell repertoires of around 700 subjects by immunosequencing and related them to cytomegalovirus serostatus. In addition to the first cohort of approximately 670 subjects, a separate validation cohort of 130 or so different subjects was used. The study combined high-throughput TCR immunosequencing, statistical association of individual TCRs with disease status, and machine learning to predict cytomegalovirus infection status. To study patterns of TCR occurrence, a later analysis re-analyzed previously published TCR beta repertoires from 500 to 850 donors and added high-resolution HLA genotyping. Rather than drawing on any new phenotypic data, the later analysis identified candidate immune exposures from TCR beta sequences and the way those sequences occurred across donors. An earlier analysis of roughly 580 of the donors used high-throughput TCR beta sequencing to judge whether each TCR beta V gene segment behaved as functional or pseudogenic. Donor age, sex, ethnicity and CMV serostatus were compiled together with the repertoire data. Genome-wide SNP genotypes for about 55% of the roughly 670 donors were used in a later genetic analysis, which treated that subset as a discovery cohort. All discovery cohort repertoires had been generated using a single sequencing platform. HLA typing included class I and class II loci at four-digit resolution. The number of typed donors differed by locus: roughly 620-630 for A, B, C, DRB1 and DQB1; 500 to 550 for DQA1; approximately 600 for DPA1; and roughly 470 for DPB1. Roughly five DR-DQ haplotypes were handled as single units for association and clustering, since linkage in the cohort was strong. Among roughly 400 genotyped donors of the cohort, an average of about 240,000 unique TCR beta nucleotide sequences was sequenced per donor, of which about 19% were non-productive.

The cohort was made up of approximately 670 healthy bone marrow donors. At the time of sampling, every cohort member was nominally healthy, though immune exposures that went unrecorded were likely present. The donor was CMV seropositive and was included in the group of approximately 310 seropositive cohort members. Every donor gave a peripheral blood sample, and the peripheral blood mononuclear cells from that sample were used for TCR beta sequencing. The Qiagen DNeasy Blood Extraction Kit was used to extract genomic DNA from the blood cell samples. Libraries were built with the immunoSEQ multiplex PCR assay. A mixture of 60 forward primers for TCR Vbeta segments and 13 reverse primers for TCR Jbeta segments was used in the multiplex PCR. The CDR3 region of rearranged TCR beta genes was amplified from genomic DNA with a multiplex PCR assay. On the Illumina HiSeq System, the amplified TCR beta libraries were sequenced as 87-base-pair reads. In the authors' own workflow: In a later analysis, 77 million or so unique TCR beta chains were counted across the 650 to 750 repertoires, and roughly 10 million of these chains were shared by at least two donors. Raw reads were error-corrected and collapsed into unique sequences with a nearest-neighbor algorithm that merged closely related sequences to remove PCR and sequencing errors. To assign V, D and J gene segments, CDR3 sequences were aligned to IMGT reference sequences. For a sequence to be retained, a match of at least six nucleotides to both a V gene segment and a J gene segment was required. Rearrangements were called productive when the CDR3 lacked stop codons and stayed in frame with V and J; all others were non-productive. CDR3 was defined according to IMGT convention as the region running from the second conserved V-encoded cysteine to the conserved J-encoded phenylalanine. The earlier analysis of some 580 of the donors excluded any sequence lacking an unambiguous match to a single V gene segment. In an earlier analysis of around 590 of the donors, a V segment was called functional when productive rearrangements were above 56.7%, and segregating when the standard deviation between donors exceeded 5%. To diagnose cytomegalovirus status from the catalog of TCR beta chain sequences, a statistical classification framework was built. A later analysis assigned V and J genes by comparing TCR nucleotide sequences with IMGT/GENE-DB human TR gene sequences. Using the TCRdist pipeline, a later analysis assigned CDR3 sequences along with most-parsimonious VDJ recombination scenarios. A later analysis defined each TCR beta chain by its CDR3 amino acid sequence plus V-gene family, and excluded reads lacking a unique V-gene family. As a way to deal with suspected cross-contamination and a sequencing artifact, a later analysis dropped over 550 nucleotide sequences that were highly shared and had low generation probability. For each public chain, a later analysis derived a clonal expansion index from normalized ranks of inferred template counts within each repertoire. In a later analysis, generation probabilities were computed with a VDJ recombination model fitted to out-of-frame rearrangements, and the resulting probabilities were checked against IGoR. Hypergeometric tests were used in a later analysis to score TCR-TCR, TCR-HLA and TCR-CMV co-occurrence, with a repertoire-size bias correction applied to the TCR pairs. In a later analysis, false discovery rates were estimated by permuting HLA or CMV assignments 20 times. In a later analysis, co-occurring TCRs were grouped with DBSCAN, and TCRdist sequence similarity was added when clustering was performed within HLA-allele-positive subsets. Repertoires with fewer than 30,000 or more than 120,000 public chains, plus five repertoires with anomalous nucleotide sharing, were excluded from co-occurrence clustering. TCRdb re-hosts the immuneACCESS table, in-frame sequences only. Its copies lack some clones; in the studies checked, an unresolved V gene accounts for under half of them, and the cause for the rest is not known. V and J calls plus clone size are reproduced from that table; the DNA served to infer D and trimming. A total of about 160,000 clones appear in this sample, approximately 78% of them only once. The top ten hold about 0.98% of the sample.

What the study reported, not specific to this receptor: In an earlier analysis of some 500 of the donors, most TCR beta V segments were observed in productive rearrangements about 87% or about 30% of the time, broadly matching IMGT annotations. A further reported finding was that TCR beta sequences accurately predicted the HLA-A and HLA-B alleles for most subjects in the first cohort. According to a later genetic analysis, donors in an Asian-associated ancestry cluster had fewer N-insertions in productive TCRs than the approximately 630-donor mean. The presence/absence analyses assumed that sequencing depth was roughly uniform across donors, and that assumption may not be true. In vitro tests confirmed that a few of the cytomegalovirus-associated TCR beta chains recognize cytomegalovirus antigens. A group of highly shared sequence variants was considered likely to be a technical artifact of the sequencing pipeline. Most TCR sequences were observed very rarely across donors, whereas some public TCRs were present in many individuals. Only TCR beta chains were sequenced in this cohort, and the absence of alpha or paired-chain data limited detectable features. In a later genetic analysis, a missense DCLRE1C variant was associated with V-gene and J-gene trimming of TCR beta chains, and the association was replicated in an independent cohort. In both the original and validation cohorts, the classifier was reported to diagnose cytomegalovirus status with high specificity and sensitivity. Some IMGT-functional V segments, including TRBV6-2 and TRBV6-3, could not be distinguished by the 87-base-pair reads and were therefore excluded. Strong co-occurrence of HLA alleles, especially DR and DQ, made assigning TCR associations to individual alleles difficult. According to a later analysis, TCR association rates differed among HLA loci, with DRB1 alleles showing the most associated TCRs and HLA-C alleles showing the fewest. In a later analysis, around 17,000 TCR beta sequences were associated with specific HLA alleles at a false discovery rate of 0.05. In a later analysis, several top co-occurrence clusters were reported to appear linked to parvovirus B19, influenza, CMV and Epstein-Barr virus. CMV serostatus was the only immune exposure information available for the cohort. A total of 150 or so TCR beta chains were listed by the study as associated with cytomegalovirus. A later analysis found that most CMV-associated TCR beta chains appeared HLA-restricted, with HLA associations seemingly driven largely by CMV exposure. Because counts were too low, roughly 18 rarely observed V segments, including chromosome 9 orphons, were left out of the earlier analysis of a few hundred of the donors. According to the authors, the approach could potentially be generalized to other disease states and immunological phenotypes. Linkage disequilibrium might explain the correlated functional status among segregating V segments, but an unknown experimental factor could not be excluded. HLA typing was unavailable for some donors at each locus, so association tests used only the typed subset. In a later analysis, HLA-associated TCR beta chains were found to be more clonally expanded and to have lower generation probabilities than equally common non-associated chains.

From its cysteine to its phenylalanine, the CDR3 spans 14 amino acids. CDR3 DNA only is kept here, 42 bases in frame from base 1. V gives up 3 bases and J gives up 7 bases, and the segment between their germline ends measures 16 bases. CDR1 is given as SEHNR and CDR2 as FQNEAQ, both from the germline V gene (reference sequence). The origin of this receptor is a girl aged 2 to 10 in good health and CMV-seropositive. The specimen sequenced was PBMCs. This sequence uses TRBV7-9 and TRBJ2-7; D gene: possibly TRBD1, on 5 matching bases. The nucleotide sequence is TGTGCCAGCAGCTTCGCTCAGGGTAAAAGGGAGCAGTACTTC. The encoded protein is CASSFAQGKREQYF.